The entry below describes one T cell receptor (beta chain). Its antigen is currently unknown. The sample is drawn from a study of OX40 agonist ivuxolimab in advanced cancers. General study results and limits: Expanded clones were, on average, more numerous in CD8+ T cells than in CD4+.

The repertoire was sequenced with immunoSEQ multiplex PCR; TCRdb's copy has only in-frame clones and lacks some. The table lists almost 85,000 clones, 94% of them singletons. The clonotype originates from an adult with an advanced solid tumor such as melanoma, head and neck, liver or kidney cancer. This sample comprised CD4+ or CD8+ T cells sorted from blood, obtained in a trial of the OX40 agonist ivuxolimab.

Written as DNA, the CDR3 is TGTGCCAGCCGCAACGGGACGGGGAGACAGTACTTC. Residues: CASRNGTGRQYF. This chain links TRBV21-1 with TRBJ2-7. TRBV21-1 is termed a pseudogene. The CDR3 extends over 12 amino acids.